Sequencing of this T cell receptor beta chain was carried out in a study of blood T cells in healthy people across ages. Remarks on this clonotype: The antigen remains unidentified.

A J-beta primer mix and a sample-barcoded 5' primer were used in a second PCR of roughly 6 to 11 cycles. In TCRdb, the 5' RACE reads were re-called with MiXCR into one record per CDR3 protein. This table has 2 million or so distinct CDR3 sequences, around half appearing once. The CDR3 is 15 amino acids. The V end lost 0 bases, the J end lost 2 bases, and 8 bases lay between the germline ends. The V gene's germline CDR1 is LNHDA and CDR2 SQIVND (reference sequence). Overall study results and limits: No one knew whether donors had CMV, which possibly confounded expanded clonotype changes. In older individuals, TCR beta diversity per million T cells was lower, falling roughly linearly with age.

The receptor's source is a woman in her forties in good health. The specimen was blood. The chain links TRBV19 to TRBJ1-5, with D possibly matching TRBD1 (6 bases). As DNA, the CDR3 is TGTGCCAGTAGTATAGACAGGGGACGCAATCAGCCCCAGCATTTT. Its protein is CASSIDRGRNQPQHF.